This TCR beta chain appears in the sequencing data of a study of somatic mutations in cytotoxic T cells in rheumatoid arthritis. Positive magnetic bead selection isolated CD4+ and CD8+ cells, and flow cytometry checked purity. Using immunoSEQ multiplex PCR, the repertoire was profiled, and TCRdb retains in-frame clones only, with some absent. Seen here are about 11,000 clones, approximately 79% observed once, and the top ten hold almost 35%. Trimming left V 1 base short and J 3 bases short, with 13 bases between. Germline-derived CDR1 and CDR2 are LNHNV and YYDKDF (reference sequence). This CDR3 has 16 residues.

This chain joins TRBV15 and TRBJ2-1; a weak D match, TRBD2 (6 bases). The receptor's source is an adult with rheumatoid arthritis. Sequenced material: CD8+ T cells sorted from blood. The CDR3 loop is CATSRVSSEDYNEQFF. The CDR3 region has the DNA TGTGCCACCAGCAGAGTATCTAGCGAAGACTACAATGAGCAGTTCTTC.